The present T cell receptor beta chain was sequenced within a study of memory CD4+ T cells and cytomegalovirus serostatus. Profiling relied on immunoSEQ multiplex PCR, and the TCRdb table lists in-frame clones only, not all of them. The sample comprises roughly 50,000 clones, roughly four fifths of which are singletons, and 0.75% to 0.85% rests with the top ten. The sort gate was single viable CD3+CD4+CD8-CD45RO+ cells for memory CD4+ T cells. V lost 3 bases, J lost 6 bases, and 9 bases lay in between. The CDR3 sequence is 11 residues long. Germline V lookup: CDR1 DFQATT, CDR2 SNEGSKA (reference sequence).

The TCR was taken from an adult in good health and CMV-seronegative. This chain links TRBV20-1 with TRBJ2-7; possibly TRBD2 for D (5 bases). The sample was memory CD4+ T cells from blood. In nucleotides, the CDR3 is TGCAGTGCTAGCGGGAAGGCCGAGCAGTACTTC. Translated, it gives CSASGKAEQYF.